This T cell receptor beta chain is drawn from a study of shared clonotypes between healthy human individuals. As concerns this clone: Its antigen is undetermined.

Study observations and caveats: A limitation of the genetic and exposure-history diversity represented arose from few donors.

Repertoires were generated with immunoSEQ multiplex PCR, while TCRdb's copy carries only in-frame clones and drops some. Among some 650,000 clones listed, around 97% were seen once. The V and J ends lost 2 bases and 7 bases respectively, with 14 bases between them. The V gene's germline CDR1 is MDHEN and CDR2 SYDVKM. The CDR3 sequence is 14 residues long. This clonotype was obtained from a woman in her thirties in good health. The chain uses TRBV28 and TRBJ1-1; D remains ambiguous. Sequenced input: naive CD4+ T cells sorted from blood. The sample's subset: CD45RA+ positively selected. The DNA for the CDR3 is TGTGCCAGCAGTTTAGGCGGGCAAGGCGGTGAAGCTTTCTTT. As protein: CASSLGGQGGEAFF.